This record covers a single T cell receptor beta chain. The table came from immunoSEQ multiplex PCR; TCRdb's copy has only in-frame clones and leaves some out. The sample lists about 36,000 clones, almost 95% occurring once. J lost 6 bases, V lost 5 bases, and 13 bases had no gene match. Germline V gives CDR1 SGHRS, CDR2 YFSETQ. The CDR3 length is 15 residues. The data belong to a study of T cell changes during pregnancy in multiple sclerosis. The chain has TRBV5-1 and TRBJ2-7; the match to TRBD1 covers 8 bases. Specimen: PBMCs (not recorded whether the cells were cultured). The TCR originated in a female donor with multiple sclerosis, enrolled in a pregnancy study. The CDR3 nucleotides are TGCGCCAGCAGAGTGGACCAGGGGGCTCTCCTCGAGCAGTACTTC. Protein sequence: CASRVDQGALLEQYF.